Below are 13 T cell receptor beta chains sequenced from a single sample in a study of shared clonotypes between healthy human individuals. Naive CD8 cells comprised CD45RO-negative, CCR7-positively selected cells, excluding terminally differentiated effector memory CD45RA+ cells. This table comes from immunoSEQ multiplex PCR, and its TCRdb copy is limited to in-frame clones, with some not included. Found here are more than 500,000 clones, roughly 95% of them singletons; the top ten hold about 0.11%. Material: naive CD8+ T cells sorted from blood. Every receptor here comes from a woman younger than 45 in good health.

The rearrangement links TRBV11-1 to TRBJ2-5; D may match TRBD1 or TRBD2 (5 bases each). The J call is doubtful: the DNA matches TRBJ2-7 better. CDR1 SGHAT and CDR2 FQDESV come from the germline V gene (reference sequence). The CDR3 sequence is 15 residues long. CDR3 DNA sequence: TGTGCCAGCAGCCCGGGACCCTTGGGGCCCTACGAGCAGTACTTC. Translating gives CASSPGPLGPYEQYF.

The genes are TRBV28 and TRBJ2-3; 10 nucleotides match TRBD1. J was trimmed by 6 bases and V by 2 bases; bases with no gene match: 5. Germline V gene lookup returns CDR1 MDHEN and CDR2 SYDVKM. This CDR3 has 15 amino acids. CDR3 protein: CASSLGTGVTDTQYF. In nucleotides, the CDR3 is TGTGCCAGCAGTTTAGGGACAGGGGTCACTGATACGCAGTATTTT.

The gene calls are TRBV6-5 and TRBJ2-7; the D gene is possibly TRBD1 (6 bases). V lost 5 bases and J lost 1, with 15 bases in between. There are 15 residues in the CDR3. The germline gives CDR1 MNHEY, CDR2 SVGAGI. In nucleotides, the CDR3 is TGTGCCAGCAGTGCACAGACAGGCGAGTCCTACGAGCAGTACTTC. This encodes CASSAQTGESYEQYF.

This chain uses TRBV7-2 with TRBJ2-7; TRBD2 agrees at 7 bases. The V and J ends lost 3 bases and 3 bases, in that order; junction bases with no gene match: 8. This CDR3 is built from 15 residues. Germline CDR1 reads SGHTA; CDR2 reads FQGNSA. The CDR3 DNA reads TGTGCCAGCAGCTTTACCACAGCGGGGAACTACGAGCAGTACTTC. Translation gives CASSFTTAGNYEQYF.

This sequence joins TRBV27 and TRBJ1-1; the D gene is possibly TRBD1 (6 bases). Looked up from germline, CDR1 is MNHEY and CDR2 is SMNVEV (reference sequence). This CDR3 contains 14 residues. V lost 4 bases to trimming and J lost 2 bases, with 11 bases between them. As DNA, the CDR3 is TGTGCCAGCAGTTCTCCGGGGGCTAACACTGAAGCTTTCTTT. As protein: CASSSPGANTEAFF.

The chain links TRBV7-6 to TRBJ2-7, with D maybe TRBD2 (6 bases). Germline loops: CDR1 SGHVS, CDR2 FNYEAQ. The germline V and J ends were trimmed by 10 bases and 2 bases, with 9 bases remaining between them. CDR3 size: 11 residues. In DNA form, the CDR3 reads TGTGCCACCGGGGGACCCTACGAGCAGTACTTC. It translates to CATGGPYEQYF.

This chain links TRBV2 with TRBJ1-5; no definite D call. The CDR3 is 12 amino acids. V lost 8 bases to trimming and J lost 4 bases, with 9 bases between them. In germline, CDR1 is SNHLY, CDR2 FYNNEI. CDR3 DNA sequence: TGTGCCAGCGGGGATTGGAATCAGCCCCAGCATTTT. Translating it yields CASGDWNQPQHF. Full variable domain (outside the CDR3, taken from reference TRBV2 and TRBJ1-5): EPEVTQTPSHQVTQMGQEVILRCVPISNHLYFYWYRQILGQKVEFLVSFYNNEISEKSEIFDDQFSVERPDGSNFTLKIRSTKLEDSAMYFCASGDWNQPQHFGDGTRLSIL.

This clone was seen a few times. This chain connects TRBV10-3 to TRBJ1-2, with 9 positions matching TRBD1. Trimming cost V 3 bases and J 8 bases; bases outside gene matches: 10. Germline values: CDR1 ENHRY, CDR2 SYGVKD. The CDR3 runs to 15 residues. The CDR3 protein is CAISDLWTGEYGYTF. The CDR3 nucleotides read TGTGCCATCAGTGATTTGTGGACAGGGGAATACGGCTACACCTTC.

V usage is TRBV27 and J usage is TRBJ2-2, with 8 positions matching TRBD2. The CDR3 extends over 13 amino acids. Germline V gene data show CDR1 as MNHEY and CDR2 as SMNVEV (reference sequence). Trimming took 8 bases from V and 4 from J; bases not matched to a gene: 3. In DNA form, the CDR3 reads TGTGCCAGCCTTAGCGGGATCACCGGGGAGCTGTTTTTT. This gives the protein CASLSGITGELFF.

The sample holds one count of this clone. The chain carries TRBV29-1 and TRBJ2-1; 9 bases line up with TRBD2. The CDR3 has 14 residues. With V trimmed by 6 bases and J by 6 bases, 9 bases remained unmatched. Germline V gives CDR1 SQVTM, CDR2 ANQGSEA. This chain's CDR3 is CSVASGNRGNEQFF. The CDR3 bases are TGCAGCGTGGCTAGCGGGAATAGAGGCAATGAGCAGTTCTTC.

This CDR3 reads CASRLAGPSYNEQFF. In DNA form, the CDR3 reads TGTGCCAGCAGACTAGCGGGCCCCTCCTACAATGAGCAGTTCTTC. The chain carries TRBV9 and TRBJ2-1, with 9 bases fitting TRBD2. Trimming took 5 bases from V and 0 from J; bases not matched to a gene: 3. This CDR3 has 15 residues. Germline V lookup: CDR1 SGDLS, CDR2 YYNGEE.

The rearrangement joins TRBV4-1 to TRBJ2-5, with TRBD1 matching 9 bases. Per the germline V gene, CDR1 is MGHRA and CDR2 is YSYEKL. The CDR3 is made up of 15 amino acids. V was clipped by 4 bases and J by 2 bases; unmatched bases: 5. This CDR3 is CASSPLGQGQETQYF. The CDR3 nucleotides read TGCGCCAGCAGCCCCCTCGGACAGGGGCAAGAGACCCAGTACTTC.

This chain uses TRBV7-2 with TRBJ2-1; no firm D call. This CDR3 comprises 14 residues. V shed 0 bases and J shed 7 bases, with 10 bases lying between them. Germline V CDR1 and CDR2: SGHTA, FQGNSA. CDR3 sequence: CASSLAGRFNEQFF. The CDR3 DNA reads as TGTGCCAGCAGCTTAGCTGGTAGATTTAATGAGCAGTTCTTC.